This T cell receptor (beta chain) was identified in a study of memory CD4+ T cells and cytomegalovirus serostatus (dated 2019 in TCRdb). With regard to the full study: A total of roughly 35 healthy Belgian adults, of whom 9 were CMV seropositive and approximately 25 were CMV seronegative, were included in the cohort. CD4+ memory TCRbeta repertoires of a Belgian cohort with known cytomegalovirus serostatus were sequenced in order to replicate a published TCR-based CMV serostatus classifier.

Via the germline V gene, CDR1 is SGHTA and CDR2 FQGTGA. The CDR3 runs 17 amino acids, cysteine and phenylalanine included. The sequence is cut down to CDR3 DNA, 51 bases in frame from base 1. Trimmed from V: 0 bases; trimmed from J: 2 bases; junction bases lacking a gene match: 6. The paper as a whole reports these results and caveats: Of 164 previously reported CMV-associated TCRbeta sequences, approximately 70 appeared in the CD4+ memory repertoires, each in one to five individuals. The results were interpreted as suggesting that the CMV-associated TCR signature is largely present in the CD4+ memory repertoire. For CMV serostatus prediction, a median bootstrapped AUC of approximately 0.95 was reached with the original framework, and a median bootstrapped AUC of about 0.89 was reached with a US-trained random forest. A median bootstrapped AUC of around 0.94 with a 95% CI of 0.76-1.00 was achieved on the Belgian cohort by the original-framework classifier. Unlike the original study, which covered naive and memory CD4+ and CD8+ populations, the Belgian study sequenced only CD4+CD45RO+ memory cells.

Single viable CD3+CD4+CD8-CD45RO+ cells were sorted as memory CD4+ T cells on a FACSAria II. To determine CMV serostatus, a Roche Elecsys assay was used that detects serum IgG against CMV pp150, pp28, p38 and p52. After the samples were thawed, total CD4+ T cells were enriched through positive selection using CD4 magnetic microbeads. The samples came from a separate study whose specific focus was interrogating the CD4+ T cell memory repertoire. Following standard operating procedures, peripheral blood mononuclear cells were isolated and cryopreserved, while serum was kept at -80 degrees C. Staining used CD3-PerCP (BW264/56), CD4-APC (RPA-T4), CD45RO-PE (UCHT1) and CD8-Pacific Orange (3B5) antibodies, with Sytox blue excluding non-viable cells. Genomic DNA was extracted from sorted cells with the Quick-DNA Microprep Kit. Amplification of TCRbeta DNA was done with the immunoSEQ hsTCRbeta kit, following the protocol from the manufacturer. TCRbeta libraries were sequenced on an Illumina MiSeq instrument. As for how the authors treated the data: Following removal of out-of-frame sequences, around 2,300,000 distinct TCRbeta sequences were retained, with an average of around 67,000 per individual. Each individual was scored by the count of about 150 previously reported CMV-associated TCRbeta sequences and the total productive distinct TCRbeta count. A beta-binomial model was reimplemented in Python, and random forests from scikit-learn, run with default parameters, were trained on data from the US cohort. Classifier performance on the Belgian cohort was summarized as median AUC with percentile confidence intervals over 10,000 bootstrap iterations. The immuneACCESS repertoire file appears here via TCRdb, limited to in-frame rearrangements. These files lack a portion of the clones; in checked studies, under half of the deficit traces to unresolved V genes, and the cause of the others is not known. The DNA was the basis for D and trimming; V, J and clone size are from that table. The sample table lists about 56,000 clones, about four fifths of them with a count of one. The ten largest clones add up to 0.4% to 0.45% of the sample.

Concerning this clone itself: Its antigen is currently not known. No per-base quality is available; no much larger clone lies one base away.

The receptor's source is an adult in good health and CMV-seronegative. The chain is encoded by TRBV7-3 joined to TRBJ2-5, and TRBD2 aligns with 10 junction nucleotides. What was sequenced was memory CD4+ T cells from blood. The CDR3 protein sequence reads: CASSLTSGGSGQETQYF. The bases are TGTGCCAGCAGCTTAACTAGCGGGGGGTCTGGGCAAGAGACCCAGTACTTC.